What follows are 10 T cell receptor beta chains derived from one specimen sequenced in a study of blood T cells in healthy people across ages. The use of a sample-barcoded 5' primer and a J-beta primer mix characterized a second PCR of roughly 6 to 12 cycles. MiXCR, run by TCRdb on the 5' RACE reads, gives a single entry per CDR3 protein. The sample holds about 1.6 million distinct CDR3 sequences; roughly 32% are singletons and the top ten take around 11%. Sequencing used blood. The receptors stem from a woman aged 25 to 39 in good health.

This chain's CDR3 is CASSPGQGAWEAQYF. The CDR3 region has the DNA TGTGCCAGTTCTCCGGGACAGGGGGCTTGGGAGGCCCAGTACTTC. The rearrangement joins TRBV6-6 to TRBJ2-5; 12 bases agree with TRBD1. J was trimmed by 9 bases and V by 9 bases; bases with no gene match: 14. Germline CDR1 MNHNY, CDR2 SVGAGI (reference sequence). The CDR3 has 15 amino acids.

This clonotype was recorded a few times. The chain uses TRBV20-1 and TRBJ1-2; 12 bases align to TRBD1. Trimming removed 3 bases from V and 9 bases from J; junction bases left unmatched: 11. The germline V gene has CDR1 DFQATT and CDR2 SNEGSKA (reference sequence). The CDR3 covers 15 residues. CDR3 bases: TGCAGTGCTAGTAATCCGGGACAGGGGGCGCAAAGCTACACCTTC. Translated: CSASNPGQGAQSYTF.

CDR3 sequence: CASSPTSGRKGTGELFF. DNA of the CDR3: TGTGCCAGCAGCCCGACTAGCGGGAGGAAGGGCACCGGGGAGCTGTTTTTT. The V call is TRBV7-9, the J call TRBJ2-2; 13 bases match TRBD2. J was trimmed by 4 bases and V by 5 bases; bases with no gene match: 7. This CDR3 comprises 17 residues. The germline gives CDR1 SEHNR, CDR2 FQNEAQ (reference sequence).

This clonotype has more than one count but fewer than ten. This chain joins TRBV21-1 and TRBJ2-1; TRBD1 is the table's D call, not checked against the DNA. TRBV21-1 is shown as a pseudogene. CDR3 size: 16 residues. CDR3 sequence reads: CASSKKGGKTYNEQFF. The CDR3 DNA is TGTGCCAGCAGCAAAAAAGGGGGGAAGACGTACAATGAGCAGTTCTTC.

The chain has TRBV30 and TRBJ1-2; D is undetermined. V was clipped by 0 bases and J by 7 bases, with 12 bases between them. CDR3 size: 13 residues. CDR1 and CDR2 from the germline V gene are GTSNPN and SVGIG (reference sequence). CDR3: CAWSVRGWRGYTF. As DNA, the CDR3 is TGTGCCTGGAGTGTACGGGGTTGGCGTGGCTACACCTTC.

The chain carries TRBV7-8 and TRBJ2-7, with TRBD1 identical over 8 bases. The length of the CDR3 is 15 residues. The V segment lost 5 bases and the J segment 0 bases; nucleotides outside the gene matches: 6. CDR1 SGHVS and CDR2 FQNEAQ come from the germline V gene. CDR3 in amino acids: CASSGDRGYSYEQYF. Written as DNA, the CDR3 is TGTGCCAGCAGCGGAGACAGGGGCTACTCCTACGAGCAGTACTTC.

A remark on this clonotype: Compared with germline, one end of the junction differs, possibly owing to a read error. The chain combines TRBV4-1 with TRBJ1-2; no clear D. Germline-derived CDR1 and CDR2 are MGHRA and YSYEKL. The CDR3 consists of 15 residues. CDR3 nucleotide sequence: TGCGCCAACAGCCAAGTCCCGGGAGCTAACTATGGCTACACCTTC. It codes for CANSQVPGANYGYTF.

V gene TRBV5-6 combines with J gene TRBJ2-7, with 10 positions matching TRBD1. Per the germline V gene, CDR1 is SGHDT and CDR2 is YYEEEE. The CDR3 runs 15 residues. V dropped 5 bases and J dropped 5; count of bases not matched to a gene: 10. CDR3 residues: CASSFRDRGINEQYF. The CDR3 DNA is TGTGCCAGCAGTTTCCGGGACAGGGGTATTAACGAGCAGTACTTC.

Many counts were recorded for this clonotype. The V call is TRBV27, the J call TRBJ2-1; 13 nucleotides align to TRBD2. Germline lookup yields CDR1 MNHEY and CDR2 SMNVEV (reference sequence). This CDR3 comprises 16 residues. Unmatched junction bases numbered 3, after V lost 5 bases and J lost 2 bases. CDR3 sequence: CASSPGTSGTYNEQFF. The CDR3 nucleotides read TGTGCCAGCAGTCCCGGGACTAGCGGGACCTACAATGAGCAGTTCTTC.

J is TRBJ1-1 and V is TRBV28; D ambiguous. Looked up from germline, CDR1 is MDHEN and CDR2 is SYDVKM. This CDR3 is 14 amino acids long. V was shortened by 1 base and J by 1 base, with 7 bases between the two germline ends. In DNA form, the CDR3 reads TGTGCCAGCAGTTTATACGCCGCGAACACTGAAGCTTTCTTT. Amino acid sequence: CASSLYAANTEAFF.